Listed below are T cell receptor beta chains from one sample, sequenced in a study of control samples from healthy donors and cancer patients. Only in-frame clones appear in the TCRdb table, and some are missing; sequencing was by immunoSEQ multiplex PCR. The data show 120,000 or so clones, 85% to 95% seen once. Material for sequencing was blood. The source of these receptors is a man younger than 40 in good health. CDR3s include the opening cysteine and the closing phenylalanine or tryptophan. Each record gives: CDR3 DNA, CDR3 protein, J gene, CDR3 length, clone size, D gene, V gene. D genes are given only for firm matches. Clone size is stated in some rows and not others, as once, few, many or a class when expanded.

TGCGCCAGCAGGATCCCCGGGACAGGGATTGATGGCTACACCTTC,CASRIPGTGIDGYTF,TRBJ1-2,15,-,TRBD1,TRBV5-1
TGCGCCAGCAGCCAAGATAATTCACAGGTAAACACTGAAGCTTTCTTT,CASSQDNSQVNTEAFF,TRBJ1-1,16,-,-,TRBV4-3
TGTGCCAGCAGTGGACTTTTAAGGGGCACCGGGGAGCTGTTTTTT,CASSGLLRGTGELFF,TRBJ2-2,15,-,-,TRBV2
TGTGCCAGCAGCTTAGAGGCGCGGGCCACTGAAGCTTTCTTT,CASSLEARATEAFF,TRBJ1-1,14,-,-,TRBV7-9
TGTGCCAGCAGTGAAAGGGGCTCCACAGATACGCAGTATTTT,CASSERGSTDTQYF,TRBJ2-3,14,few,-,TRBV6-4
TGTGCCAGCAGTTACTCGTCAGGGAAAACTGAAGCTTTCTTT,CASSYSSGKTEAFF,TRBJ1-1,14,-,-,TRBV6-5
TGTGCCAGCAGCCCCACCCGAGGGGACGTCTCCGAGCAGTACTTC,CASSPTRGDVSEQYF,TRBJ2-7,15,-,-,TRBV7-9
TGTGCCAGCAGCTTAGTAAGTGCGGGGAGGGCGGAGCAGTACTTC,CASSLVSAGRAEQYF,TRBJ2-7,15,-,TRBD2,TRBV11-2
TGTGCCGCAAAGACCAGGGAGGCTCCTGGAAACACCATATATTTT,CAAKTREAPGNTIYF,TRBJ1-3,15,-,-,TRBV30
TGCGCCAGCAGCCGCGTCGGGCGAGGCAATCAGCCCCAGCATTTT,CASSRVGRGNQPQHF,TRBJ1-5,15,-,-,TRBV23-1
TGTGCCAGCGCCCCGGGGCGTAACTACAATGAGCAGTTCTTC,CASAPGRNYNEQFF,TRBJ2-1,14,-,-,TRBV9
TGTGCCAGCAGCCAGGGCAATCAGCCCCAGCATTTT,CASSQGNQPQHF,TRBJ1-5,12,-,-,TRBV4-2
TGCGCCAGCAGCCCCGTGCGGGGGAACGTCTACAATGAGCAGTTCTTC,CASSPVRGNVYNEQFF,TRBJ2-1,16,-,TRBD2,TRBV5-1
TGTGCCATCCGGGGAGAGGGGCCTAGGTCTATTGACACCATATATTTT,CAIRGEGPRSIDTIYF,TRBJ1-3,16,-,-,TRBV10-3
TGCGCCAGCAGCCATGACAGGGGCCCAAGGGGCTACACCTTC,CASSHDRGPRGYTF,TRBJ1-2,14,-,TRBD1,TRBV4-3
TGCGCCAGCAGCCAAGGGGGACTAGCGGGGAACGAGCAGTACTTC,CASSQGGLAGNEQYF,TRBJ2-7,15,-,TRBD2,TRBV4-1
TGTGCCAGCAGCACCCGAACCCTAGGACGGGTGGGAGAGACCCAGTACTTC,CASSTRTLGRVGETQYF,TRBJ2-5,17,-,-,TRBV14
TGTGCCAGCAGTTATGATCAGAGCTCCTACGAGCAGTATTTC,CASSYDQSSYEQYF,TRBJ2-7,14,-,-,TRBV6-2/TRBV6-3
TGTGCCAGCTCACCACCTTCTACGGGCACCTACAATGAGCAGTTCTTC,CASSPPSTGTYNEQFF,TRBJ2-1,16,-,-,TRBV18
TGTGCCAGTAGGGTCAGCAATCAGCCCCAGCATTTT,CASRVSNQPQHF,TRBJ1-5,12,-,-,TRBV19
TGTGCCAGCGCCAAAACTCACAGGACGACGAACACCGGGGAGCTGTTTTTT,CASAKTHRTTNTGELFF,TRBJ2-2,17,-,-,TRBV9
TGTGCCAGCAGCCCGGGCCCCACGGGGAATGAGCAGTTCTTC,CASSPGPTGNEQFF,TRBJ2-1,14,-,-,TRBV7-3
TGTGCCAGCAGCTCTGGCCTAGGGGGGGCCTCTGGAAACACCATATATTTT,CASSSGLGGASGNTIYF,TRBJ1-3,17,-,-,TRBV7-2
TGTGCCAGTAGTGTAAAGGAGAACTCCTATAATTCACCCCTCCACTTT,CASSVKENSYNSPLHF,TRBJ1-6,16,-,-,TRBV19
TGTGCCAGCAGTAGGGGACAGGGTGGTGGCTACACCTTC,CASSRGQGGGYTF,TRBJ1-2,13,-,TRBD1,TRBV6-5
TGTGCCAGCAGCCCGGGACCCTTCGGGGCCCTAAACTCTGGAAACACCATATATTTT,CASSPGPFGALNSGNTIYF,TRBJ1-3,19,-,-,TRBV13
TGTGCCAGCAGCCTACCGAGGGACAGGATTAGCTCTGGGGCCAACGTCCTGACTTTC,CASSLPRDRISSGANVLTF,TRBJ2-6,19,-,TRBD1,TRBV9
TGTGCCAGCAGCTCCCTCCCGGAGCTGTTTTTT,CASSSLPELFF,TRBJ2-2,11,-,-,TRBV28
TGTGCCAGCAGCCAAGAGGATAGCGGGGGGGCGGCTTACAATGAGCAGTTCTTC,CASSQEDSGGAAYNEQFF,TRBJ2-1,18,-,TRBD2,TRBV4-2
TGTGCCAGCAGCTTAACAGGGGGCGGCTATGGCTACACCTTC,CASSLTGGGYGYTF,TRBJ1-2,14,-,TRBD1,TRBV11-2
TGTGCCAGCAGCCAAATAGGACCGGGGGGTTGCTCCTACGAGCAGTACTTC,CASSQIGPGGCSYEQYF,TRBJ2-7,17,-,TRBD2,TRBV3-1/TRBV3-2
TGTGCCAGCAGTAAATACCGGGACAGGGTCTACAATGAGCAGTTCTTC,CASSKYRDRVYNEQFF,TRBJ2-1,16,-,TRBD1,TRBV27
TGTGCCAGCAGCTTAGAGCAGGGGAGGTCCACAGATACGCAGTATTTT,CASSLEQGRSTDTQYF,TRBJ2-3,16,-,-,TRBV7-2
TGTGCCAGCAGCGTCTACAGGGAAATTCACTATGGCTACACCTTC,CASSVYREIHYGYTF,TRBJ1-2,15,-,-,TRBV9
TGTGCCAGCGGAGACGGGACAGTGAGGGGGTCGGTCTATGGCTACACCTTC,CASGDGTVRGSVYGYTF,TRBJ1-2,17,-,TRBD1,TRBV3-1/TRBV3-2
TGTGCCAGCAGCTTGAGGTTAGCGGGGGTACCCTACAATGAGCAGTTCTTC,CASSLRLAGVPYNEQFF,TRBJ2-1,17,-,TRBD2,TRBV5-8
TGTGCCAGCTCACCACCGTTGCAAGGGGTACTCTCCTACGAGCAGTACTTC,CASSPPLQGVLSYEQYF,TRBJ2-7,17,-,-,TRBV18
TGTGCCTGCGTTGCGGGGGGTGGCGAGACCCAGTACTTC,CACVAGGGETQYF,TRBJ2-5,13,once,TRBD2,TRBV30
TGTGCCAGCAGCAACTACCAGGGTGCCGGGGAGCTGTTTTTT,CASSNYQGAGELFF,TRBJ2-2,14,-,-,TRBV6-6
TGCGCCAGCAGCCACCCCCGGGGGGTATATGAAAAACTGTTTTTT,CASSHPRGVYEKLFF,TRBJ1-4,15,-,-,TRBV4-1
TGTGCCAGTAGTATGGCAGGAAACCCCTACAATGAGCAGTTCTTC,CASSMAGNPYNEQFF,TRBJ2-1,15,-,-,TRBV19
TGTGCCAGCTCACCAAACTCTGCAGGGAAAGGATATGGCTACACCTTC,CASSPNSAGKGYGYTF,TRBJ1-2,16,-,-,TRBV18
TGTGCCTGCCGGGACCTTGGGGAGACAGATACGCAGTATTTT,CACRDLGETDTQYF,TRBJ2-3,14,-,-,TRBV19
TGTGCCAGCAGTGAAGCAACTAGCTACAATGAGCAGTTCTTC,CASSEATSYNEQFF,TRBJ2-1,14,-,-,TRBV6-1
TGTGCCACCAGTGAACCGGGACGGGGGGGCCATGAGCAGTTCTTC,CATSEPGRGGHEQFF,TRBJ2-1,15,-,TRBD2,TRBV24-1